This entry lists 20 T cell receptor beta chains sequenced from one sample in a study of control samples from healthy donors and cancer patients. Sequencing was performed with immunoSEQ multiplex PCR; in TCRdb, only in-frame clones are kept and a portion is missing. The sample includes about 140,000 clones, 94% of them seen just once. Sequencing was done on a sample of blood. The receptor source for this set is a man aged 35 to 55 in good health.

The V gene is TRBV3-1 (or the pseudogene TRBV3-2), the J gene TRBJ2-1; 7 nucleotides match TRBD2. With V trimmed by 0 bases and J by 8 bases, 4 bases remained unmatched. Germline V gene sequence: CDR1 LGHDT, CDR2 YNNKEL (reference sequence). There are 14 residues in the CDR3. In nucleotides, the CDR3 is TGTGCCAGCAGCCAAGAGTCGAGCGGGGATGAGCAGTTCTTC. Amino acids: CASSQESSGDEQFF.

This rearrangement joins TRBV20-1 to TRBJ2-7; D gene ambiguous. The CDR3 length is 11 residues. Germline loops: CDR1 DFQATT, CDR2 SNEGSKA (reference sequence). V was trimmed by 5 bases and J by 6 bases, leaving 11 bases between them. The CDR3 nucleotides read TGCAGTGCTGGGCCCCGGTCCGAGCAGTACTTC. Translated, it gives CSAGPRSEQYF.

The gene calls are TRBV19 and TRBJ1-5, with TRBD1 matching over 8 bases. CDR3 length: 15 amino acids. J lost 3 bases, V lost 4 bases, and 5 bases had no gene match. Germline V lookup: CDR1 LNHDA, CDR2 SQIVND (reference sequence). CDR3 residues: CASSKAGGSNQPQHF. Here the CDR3 DNA reads TGTGCCAGTAGTAAGGCAGGGGGCTCCAATCAGCCCCAGCATTTT.

The chain is built from TRBV7-8 and TRBJ1-3; D is unresolved. Per germline, CDR1 SGHVS and CDR2 FQNEAQ. This CDR3 region has 15 residues. V was shortened by 0 bases and J by 4 bases, with 10 bases between the two germline ends. CDR3 amino acids: CASSLARVSGNTIYF. The CDR3 DNA sequence: TGTGCCAGCAGCTTAGCTAGGGTCTCAGGAAACACCATATATTTT.

This clone appeared once. The rearrangement uses TRBV2 and TRBJ1-1; D unresolved. This CDR3 contains 11 residues. V dropped 8 bases and J dropped 0 bases, with 4 bases sitting between them. Germline V gene lookup returns CDR1 SNHLY and CDR2 FYNNEI. The chain's CDR3 is CASDMNTEAFF. CDR3 nucleotides: TGTGCCAGCGATATGAACACTGAAGCTTTCTTT.

This clone was seen more than once but under ten times. The chain recombines TRBV6-4 with TRBJ2-6; a possible D gene is TRBD1 (5 bases). Germline CDR1 MRHNA, CDR2 SNTAGT. V lost 3 bases and J lost 0, with 6 bases in between. The CDR3 loop spans 15 amino acids. CDR3 coding DNA: TGTGCCAGCAGTGAGGACAACTCTGGGGCCAACGTCCTGACTTTC. It encodes CASSEDNSGANVLTF.

The chain is built from TRBV7-8 and TRBJ1-1; D is unclear. This CDR3 is 16 amino acids long. Looked up from germline, CDR1 is SGHVS and CDR2 is FQNEAQ. V was pared by 1 base and J by 5 bases, with 17 bases between. This chain's CDR3 is CASSLELSSRETEAFF. The CDR3 DNA reads as TGTGCCAGCAGCTTAGAATTAAGTTCCCGAGAAACTGAAGCTTTCTTT. The full variable domain, its missing parts supplied by reference TRBV7-8 and TRBJ1-1, is GAGVSQSPRYKVAKRGQDVALRCDPISGHVSLFWYQQALGQGPEFLTYFQNEAQLDKSGLPSDRFFAERPEGSVSTLKIQRTQQEDSAVYLCASSLELSSRETEAFFGQGTRLTVV.

CDR3 coding DNA: TGTGCCAGCAGCCAAGATTATAGCAATCAGCCCCAGCATTTT. Its translation: CASSQDYSNQPQHF. The V call is TRBV3-1 (or the pseudogene TRBV3-2), the J call TRBJ1-5; D gene ambiguous. The V end lost 0 bases, the J end lost 0 bases, and 3 bases lay between the germline ends. CDR1 LGHDT and CDR2 YNNKEL come from the germline V gene (reference sequence). The CDR3 extends over 14 amino acids.

V and J are TRBV9 and TRBJ2-5, with D uncertain. CDR3 length: 15 residues. In germline, CDR1 is SGDLS, CDR2 YYNGEE. V was pared by 0 bases and J by 5 bases, with 14 bases between. CDR3 sequence reads: CASSVGGRSDETQYF. CDR3 coding DNA: TGTGCCAGCAGCGTAGGAGGCCGGAGCGACGAGACCCAGTACTTC. Using reference TRBV9 and TRBJ2-5 for the parts outside the CDR3, the full variable domain is DSGVTQTPKHLITATGQRVTLRCSPRSGDLSVYWYQQSLDQGLQFLIQYYNGEERAKGNILERFSAQQFPDLHSELNLSSLELGDSALYFCASSVGGRSDETQYFGPGTRLLVL.

The V gene is TRBV15, the J gene TRBJ1-1; D unresolved. In germline, CDR1 is LNHNV, CDR2 YYDKDF (reference sequence). Deletions cut 1 base from V and 4 bases from J, with 7 bases between. The CDR3 is made up of 13 amino acids. This CDR3 is CATSRGRTTEAFF. Written as DNA, the CDR3 is TGTGCCACCAGCAGAGGGAGGACCACTGAAGCTTTCTTT.

Worth noting for this clone: The junction departs from germline at one end; a sequencing error may be responsible. The rearrangement uses TRBV6-5 and TRBJ2-7, with 7 positions matching TRBD1. The CDR3 covers 14 residues. Germline V lookup: CDR1 MNHEY, CDR2 SVGAGI. The CDR3 region is CASSEGPLSTGSDF. The DNA of the CDR3 is TGTGCCAGCAGCGAGGGACCGCTCTCGACAGGGTCGGACTTC.

This clone occurred once. The genes are TRBV20-1 and TRBJ1-5; D call uncertain. The V end was cut by 4 bases, the J end by 5 bases, with 0 bases between. In germline, CDR1 is DFQATT, CDR2 SNEGSKA (reference sequence). The CDR3 runs to 9 residues. CDR3 residues: CSANQPQHF. The CDR3 bases are TGCAGTGCTAATCAGCCCCAGCATTTT.

This chain links TRBV5-6 with TRBJ1-3, with 8 bases identical to TRBD1. The CDR3 extends over 16 amino acids. The germline V gene encodes CDR1 SGHDT and CDR2 YYEEEE. J lost 5 bases, V lost 2 bases, and 9 bases had no gene match. The CDR3 protein is CASSFARTGNRNTIYF. The CDR3 DNA sequence: TGTGCCAGCAGCTTTGCCCGGACAGGGAATCGAAACACCATATATTTT.

The chain joins TRBV9 to TRBJ2-5; possibly TRBD1 for D (6 bases). V lost 0 bases to trimming and J lost 4 bases, with 10 bases between them. The CDR3 is 14 residues long. CDR1 SGDLS and CDR2 YYNGEE come from the germline V gene. Here the CDR3 reads CASSVVDRTETQYF. CDR3 sequence (DNA): TGTGCCAGCAGCGTAGTCGACAGGACAGAGACCCAGTACTTC.

This clone was seen once. The chain has TRBV5-6 and TRBJ2-1; 7 bases agree with TRBD1. This CDR3 spans 11 amino acids. The V and J ends lost 5 bases and 13 bases, in that order; junction bases with no gene match: 6. CDR1 is SGHDT, CDR2 YYEEEE, per germline. The DNA of the CDR3 is TGTGCCAGCAGTCACGACAGGGCCCAGTTCTTC. Its translation: CASSHDRAQFF.

The rearrangement joins TRBV15 to TRBJ1-1; weak D call: TRBD1 (6 bases). The CDR3 extends over 15 amino acids. V was cut by 5 bases and J by 1 base, with 14 bases left in between. The V gene's germline CDR1 is LNHNV and CDR2 YYDKDF (reference sequence). The CDR3 spells CATSPHRAGNTEAFF. The CDR3, as DNA: TGTGCCACCAGCCCACACAGGGCGGGGAACACTGAAGCTTTCTTT.

In its sample, this clone was seen once. The chain carries TRBV24-1 and TRBJ1-4, with D perhaps TRBD1 (6 bases). With 4 bases removed from V and 7 bases from J, the gap between germline ends came to 6 bases. From germline, CDR1 is KGHDR and CDR2 SFDVKD. There are 12 residues in the CDR3. In DNA form, the CDR3 reads TGTGCCACCAGTGAACAGGGTGAAAAACTGTTTTTT. Encoded protein: CATSEQGEKLFF.

The chain couples TRBV2 to TRBJ1-1; the match to TRBD1 covers 7 bases. The trim removed 3 bases at V and 8 bases at J, leaving 0 bases unmatched. Germline V gene data show CDR1 as SNHLY and CDR2 as FYNNEI. This CDR3 region has 11 residues. In DNA form, the CDR3 reads TGTGCCAGCAGTGAGACAGGGGAAGCTTTCTTT. It codes for CASSETGEAFF.

This chain links TRBV18 with TRBJ2-5, with D perhaps matching TRBD1 (6 bases). Germline values: CDR1 KGHSH, CDR2 LQKENI. CDR3 length: 15 amino acids. V lost 3 bases, J lost 3 bases, and 14 bases lay in between. The DNA for the CDR3 is TGTGCCAGCTCACCCACGGGACATGTAAAAGAGACCCAGTACTTC. Protein: CASSPTGHVKETQYF.

This clone appeared once. Additional DNA sequences in this sample encode the identical CDR3. The rearrangement links TRBV27 to TRBJ2-5; D call uncertain. This CDR3 has 11 residues. Germline-derived CDR1 and CDR2 are MNHEY and SMNVEV (reference sequence). The ends were cut back, 3 bases at V and 5 bases at J, with 4 bases in the middle. Here the CDR3 reads CASSLGETQYF. The CDR3, as DNA: TGTGCCAGCAGTTTGGGGGAGACCCAGTACTTC.